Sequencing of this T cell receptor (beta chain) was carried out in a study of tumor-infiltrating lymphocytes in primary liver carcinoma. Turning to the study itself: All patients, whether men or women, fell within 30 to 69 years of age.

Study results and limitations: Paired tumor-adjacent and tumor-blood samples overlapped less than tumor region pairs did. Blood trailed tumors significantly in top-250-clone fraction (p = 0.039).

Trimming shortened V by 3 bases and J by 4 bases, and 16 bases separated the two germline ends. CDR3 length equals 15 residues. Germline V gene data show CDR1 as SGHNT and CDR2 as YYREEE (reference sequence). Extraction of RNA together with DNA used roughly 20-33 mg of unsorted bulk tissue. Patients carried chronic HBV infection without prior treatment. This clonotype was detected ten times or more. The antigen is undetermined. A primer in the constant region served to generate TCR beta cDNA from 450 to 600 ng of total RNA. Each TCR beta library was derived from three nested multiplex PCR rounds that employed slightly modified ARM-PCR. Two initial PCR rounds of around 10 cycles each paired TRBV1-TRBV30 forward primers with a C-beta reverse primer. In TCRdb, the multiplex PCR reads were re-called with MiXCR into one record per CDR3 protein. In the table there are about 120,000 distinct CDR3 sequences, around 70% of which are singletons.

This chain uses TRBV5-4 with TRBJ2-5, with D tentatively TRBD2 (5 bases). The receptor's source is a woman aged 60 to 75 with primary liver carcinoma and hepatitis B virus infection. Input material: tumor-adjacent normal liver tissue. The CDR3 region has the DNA TGTGCCAGCAGCTATGACATCGGCCGGGGAGAGACCCAGTACTTC. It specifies CASSYDIGRGETQYF.